One sample yielded the 15 T cell receptor beta chains listed below, sequenced in a study of T-cell reconstitution after alpha-beta-depleted transplantation in children. Molecular barcoding with unique molecular identifiers was used for the TCRbeta library. TCRdb processed the PCR reads anew with MiXCR; each CDR3 protein has one entry. Of about 590,000 distinct CDR3 sequences listed, about an eighth are singletons. The sample consisted of PBMCs, mostly from graft donor cells, taken 360 days after TCRalphabeta/CD19-depleted stem cell transplant. The receptors were sampled from a male patient between 10 and 17 years old who had a stem cell transplant for acute myeloid leukemia, so the T cells may come from the graft donor.

This sequence joins TRBV7-8 and TRBJ2-7; D is possibly TRBD2 (5 bases). Germline values: CDR1 SGHVS, CDR2 FQNEAQ. The CDR3 is 13 residues long. V was shortened by 11 bases and J by 2 bases, with 16 bases between the two germline ends. CDR3 region: CACTSRRTYEQYF. The CDR3 DNA reads TGTGCCTGCACCTCGCGGAGGACCTACGAGCAGTACTTC. Full variable domain (missing parts from reference TRBV7-8 and TRBJ2-7): GAGVSQSPRYKVAKRGQDVALRCDPISGHVSLFWYQQALGQGPEFLTYFQNEAQLDKSGLPSDRFFAERPEGSVSTLKIQRTQQEDSAVYLCACTSRRTYEQYFGPGTRLTVT.

This clonotype came up a few times. The V gene is TRBV6-2 or TRBV6-3, the J gene TRBJ2-3; possibly TRBD1 for D (6 bases). Trimming cost V 9 bases and J 1 base, with 11 bases left between them. This CDR3 has 13 amino acids. CDR1 is MNHEY and CDR2 is SVGEGT in the germline V gene. CDR3 residues: CASRRQGTDTQYF. The CDR3 bases are TGTGCCAGTAGAAGACAGGGCACAGATACGCAGTATTTT.

The CDR3 sequence: CASSWTGLAGGYEQYF. The CDR3 DNA follows: TGCGCCAGCAGCTGGACCGGACTAGCGGGAGGGTACGAGCAGTACTTC. V is TRBV5-1 and J is TRBJ2-7, with TRBD2 identical over 15 bases. With 3 bases clipped from V and 4 bases from J, the junction kept 5 bases outside the gene matches. The V gene's germline CDR1 is SGHRS and CDR2 YFSETQ. CDR3 length: 16 amino acids.

This clonotype was observed a handful of times. The V and J genes are TRBV20-1 and TRBJ2-1; weak D call: TRBD2 (5 bases). The CDR3 is 14 amino acids. Germline V CDR1 and CDR2: DFQATT, SNEGSKA (reference sequence). Trimming pared 3 bases from V and 0 bases from J, leaving 9 bases between. CDR3 sequence (DNA): TGCAGTGCTAGTATCAGCGGCTCCTACAATGAGCAGTTCTTC. This translates into CSASISGSYNEQFF.

This clonotype turned up a few times. This chain connects TRBV20-1 to TRBJ2-3; D unclear. Trimming stripped 5 bases from V and 2 bases from J, with 11 bases between. From germline, CDR1 is DFQATT and CDR2 SNEGSKA (reference sequence). The CDR3 is 13 amino acids. The DNA of the CDR3 is TGCAGTGCTCTAACAGAGATCACAGATACGCAGTATTTT. It encodes CSALTEITDTQYF.

In this sample, this clonotype turned up a few times. The rearrangement links TRBV11-3 to TRBJ1-2; D remains ambiguous. Per the germline V gene, CDR1 is SGHNT and CDR2 is YENEEA. The CDR3 contains 14 residues. With 3 bases removed from V and 7 bases from J, the gap between germline ends came to 15 bases. The CDR3 loop is CASSLRPKECGYTF. CDR3 bases: TGTGCCAGCAGCTTGAGGCCCAAGGAGTGTGGCTACACCTTC.

This clonotype was seen only a few times. This chain uses TRBV2 with TRBJ1-2; 8 bases match TRBD1. Germline assignment: CDR1 SNHLY and CDR2 FYNNEI. This CDR3 contains 13 residues. Trimming at V came to 5 bases and at J to 12 bases, leaving 11 bases not matched to a gene. The CDR3, as DNA: TGTGCCAGCAGTCTTCAGGACAGGGAAGTCCACACCTTC. Amino acids: CASSLQDREVHTF.

This clonotype was seen more than once but under ten times. The chain has TRBV5-1 and TRBJ2-1, with D hard to call. This CDR3 contains 16 residues. Germline V gene lookup returns CDR1 SGHRS and CDR2 YFSETQ. Trimming removed 1 base at V and 6 bases at J, with 17 bases between. The CDR3 sequence: CASSLKGVPSLNEQFF. The CDR3 DNA reads TGCGCCAGCAGCTTGAAGGGCGTCCCGAGCCTCAATGAGCAGTTCTTC.

The rearrangement links TRBV18 to TRBJ2-7; 9 nucleotides align to TRBD1. The length of the CDR3 is 14 residues. CDR1 is KGHSH and CDR2 is LQKENI in the germline V gene. V lost 6 bases and J lost 7; bases outside the gene matches: 10. The CDR3 region is CASSRDRALVEQYF. CDR3 DNA sequence: TGTGCCAGCTCGCGGGACAGGGCTTTGGTAGAGCAGTACTTC.

The chain combines TRBV9 with TRBJ2-2; D may be TRBD1 (5 bases). Trimming stripped 4 bases from V and 0 bases from J, with 10 bases between. The CDR3 loop spans 15 amino acids. From germline, CDR1 is SGDLS and CDR2 YYNGEE. This chain's CDR3 is CASSLGHANTGELFF. CDR3 nucleotide sequence: TGTGCCAGCAGCTTAGGACACGCGAACACCGGGGAGCTGTTTTTT.

This clonotype was picked up a small number of times. The chain uses TRBV20-1 and TRBJ2-7, with 16 nucleotides matching TRBD2. The germline CDR1 and CDR2 sequences are DFQATT and SNEGSKA (reference sequence). The CDR3 runs to 18 residues. V trimming: 6 bases; J trimming: 0 bases; junction bases outside the gene matches: 11. The CDR3 loop is CSAETGTSGRVPSYEQYF. As DNA, the CDR3 is TGCAGTGCGGAGACCGGGACTAGCGGGAGGGTGCCCTCCTACGAGCAGTACTTC.

V and J are TRBV27 and TRBJ2-3; D remains ambiguous. The V gene lost 3 bases and the J gene lost 0 bases, with 10 bases spanning the gap. The CDR3 extends over 15 amino acids. Germline-derived CDR1 and CDR2 are MNHEY and SMNVEV (reference sequence). This CDR3 is CASSFLPESTDTQYF. The CDR3 DNA sequence: TGTGCCAGCAGTTTTCTCCCCGAAAGCACAGATACGCAGTATTTT.

The chain joins TRBV12-3 or TRBV12-4 to TRBJ2-4; tentative D call: TRBD2 (6 bases). CDR3 length: 15 amino acids. The V gene lost 5 bases and the J gene lost 9 bases, with 20 bases spanning the gap. The CDR3 nucleotides are TGTGCCAGCAGTCCCTCCGCGGGGCGGACGGTCATTCAGTACTTC. Protein: CASSPSAGRTVIQYF.

This clonotype was found a few times. This chain uses TRBV29-1 with TRBJ2-7; D remains unclear. The CDR3 sequence is 12 residues long. V was pared by 1 base and J by 4 bases, with 8 bases between. From germline, CDR1 is SQVTM and CDR2 ANQGSEA. CDR3 region: CSVEVVGYEQYF. In nucleotides, the CDR3 is TGCAGCGTTGAAGTCGTGGGGTACGAGCAGTACTTC.

The chain is built from TRBV20-1 and TRBJ2-1; 10 bases agree with TRBD2. The CDR3 is 18 amino acids. Germline CDR1 is DFQATT and CDR2 is SNEGSKA (reference sequence). The J segment lost 4 bases and the V segment lost 1 base, leaving 13 bases of the junction unmatched. CDR3 DNA sequence: TGCAGTGCTAGAGGTGATGGTATTAGCGGGAGGATGTACAATGAGCAGTTCTTC. This codes for CSARGDGISGRMYNEQFF.